The 27 T cell receptor beta chains presented below share a single source sample, sequenced in a study of blood T cell repertoires in COVID-19. Measured with immunoSEQ multiplex PCR; TCRdb has only the in-frame clones, and not every one. The sample lists approximately 60,000 clones, around 86% occurring once. The sequencing sample was made of peripheral blood. The receptors come from a man in his fifties or sixties with active COVID-19.

The chain combines TRBV6-5 with TRBJ1-2; 9 positions agree with TRBD1. V shed 6 bases, J shed 6 bases, and the junction held 2 bases outside the gene matches. The CDR3 sequence is 12 residues long. The germline gives CDR1 MNHEY, CDR2 SVGAGI. CDR3 residues: CASSWTGDGYTF. In DNA form, the CDR3 reads TGTGCCAGCAGCTGGACAGGGGATGGCTACACCTTC.

This sequence joins TRBV6-5 and TRBJ1-2, with 7 bases fitting TRBD1. Germline CDR1 reads MNHEY; CDR2 reads SVGAGI. J gave up 7 bases and V 5 bases, and 13 bases lay outside the gene matches. The CDR3 loop spans 15 amino acids. CDR3 amino acids: CASSPESTGVAGYTF. The CDR3 bases are TGTGCCAGCAGTCCAGAATCCACAGGGGTTGCTGGCTACACCTTC.

Only a few counts were recorded for this clone. V gene TRBV7-2 combines with J gene TRBJ1-5, with D perhaps TRBD1 (6 bases). V was shortened by 4 bases and J by 4 bases, with 11 bases between the two germline ends. The germline CDR1 and CDR2 sequences are SGHTA and FQGNSA. The length of the CDR3 is 14 residues. The CDR3 sequence: CASSSGTPNQPQHF. The CDR3 DNA reads TGTGCCAGCAGCTCCGGGACACCTAATCAGCCCCAGCATTTT.

The rearrangement links TRBV6-6 to TRBJ2-7; 7 bases map to TRBD1. Germline assignment: CDR1 MNHNY and CDR2 SVGAGI (reference sequence). J gave up 4 bases and V 6 bases, and 12 bases lay outside the gene matches. The CDR3 is 15 amino acids. The CDR3 DNA reads TGTGCCAGCAGGGATACAGGGGTAGTCTTATACGAGCAGTACTTC. Translating gives CASRDTGVVLYEQYF.

This CDR3 reads CASSLERGGGELFF. CDR3 nucleotide sequence: TGTGCCAGCAGTTTAGAACGGGGTGGCGGGGAGCTGTTTTTT. V gene TRBV27 combines with J gene TRBJ2-2; TRBD2 is a possible D gene (5 bases). Germline V lookup: CDR1 MNHEY, CDR2 SMNVEV (reference sequence). This CDR3 comprises 14 residues. Trimming stripped 2 bases from V and 7 bases from J, with 11 bases between.

This clone was found once. V usage is TRBV29-1 and J usage is TRBJ1-2; D is ambiguous. V was clipped by 7 bases and J by 3 bases, with 12 bases between them. From germline, CDR1 is SQVTM and CDR2 ANQGSEA. The CDR3 runs 12 residues. DNA of the CDR3: TGCAGCGCCGCGCGGCGGGACTATGGCTACACCTTC. It encodes CSAARRDYGYTF.

Turning to this clone: This CDR3 is also generated by other DNA sequences in the sample. The CDR3 DNA reads TGTGCCAGCAGTGAATTAGCGGGAGGGCCTCAAGAGACCCAGTACTTC. Translated, it gives CASSELAGGPQETQYF. This chain connects TRBV6-1 to TRBJ2-5; the match to TRBD2 covers 11 bases. The CDR3 length is 16 residues. Germline V gene data show CDR1 as MNHNS and CDR2 as SASEGT. The V gene end was trimmed by 2 bases and the J gene end by 2 bases; junction bases not matched to a gene: 4.

This rearrangement joins TRBV6-5 to TRBJ2-1, with TRBD1 matching over 8 bases. Germline CDR1 reads MNHEY; CDR2 reads SVGAGI. This CDR3 comprises 14 residues. The V segment lost 9 bases and the J segment 9 bases; nucleotides outside the gene matches: 13. CDR3 bases: TGTGCCAGTTATGAGGGCAGGGGGCGGGTTGAGCAGTTCTTC. It yields the protein CASYEGRGRVEQFF.

The chain is built from TRBV27 and TRBJ1-6, with D possibly TRBD1 on 5 matching bases. CDR3 length: 14 residues. Trimming pared 2 bases from V and 10 bases from J, leaving 12 bases between. Germline V gene data show CDR1 as MNHEY and CDR2 as SMNVEV (reference sequence). CDR3 sequence: CASSLQGKDSPLHF. CDR3 nucleotides: TGTGCCAGCAGTTTACAGGGAAAGGACTCACCCCTCCACTTT.

The chain carries TRBV7-2 and TRBJ1-1; the match to TRBD1 covers 8 bases. Germline CDR1 is SGHTA and CDR2 is FQGNSA. The CDR3 length is 16 residues. V lost 5 bases to trimming and J lost 0 bases; unmatched junction nucleotides: 8. The CDR3 bases are TGTGCCAGCAGCCAGAACCCGGGACAGGTGAACACTGAAGCTTTCTTT. It yields the protein CASSQNPGQVNTEAFF.

The chain joins TRBV21-1 to TRBJ1-4. TRBV21-1 is designated a pseudogene. The CDR3 length is 13 residues. The CDR3 bases are TGTGCCAGCAGCAGTCGACGGGTTGAAAAACTGTTTTTT. It is translated as CASSSRRVEKLFF.

The chain employs TRBV14 and TRBJ2-3; TRBD2 is a possible D gene (7 bases). This CDR3 is 15 amino acids long. Germline V CDR1 and CDR2: SGHDN, FVKESK. The V and J ends lost 1 base and 5 bases respectively, with 13 bases between them. The CDR3 is CASSQGGGGKDTQYF. The CDR3, as DNA: TGTGCCAGCAGCCAAGGAGGGGGGGGAAAAGATACGCAGTATTTT.

The genes are TRBV2 and TRBJ2-5; 11 bases line up with TRBD1. With V trimmed by 5 bases and J by 4 bases, 6 bases remained unmatched. The CDR3 is 15 amino acids. CDR1 SNHLY and CDR2 FYNNEI come from the germline V gene. The CDR3 reads CASSYTGQGAETQYF. Written as DNA, the CDR3 is TGTGCCAGCAGTTATACCGGACAGGGGGCAGAGACCCAGTACTTC.

V and J are TRBV7-3 and TRBJ1-1; 7 positions agree with TRBD1. The CDR3 runs 14 residues. The V gene's germline CDR1 is SGHTA and CDR2 FQGTGA. V gave up 2 bases and J gave up 5 bases; unmatched junction bases: 5. CDR3 DNA sequence: TGTGCCAGCAGCTTATTTCCAGGGGGGACTGAAGCTTTCTTT. This sequence encodes CASSLFPGGTEAFF. The full variable domain, completed using reference TRBV7-3 and TRBJ1-1, is GAGVSQTPSNKVTEKGKYVELRCDPISGHTALYWYRQSLGQGPEFLIYFQGTGAADDSGLPNDRFFAVRPEGSVSTLKIQRTERGDSAVYLCASSLFPGGTEAFFGQGTRLTVV.

The rearrangement joins TRBV4-1 to TRBJ2-7, with D uncertain. V gave up 3 bases and J gave up 6 bases, with 9 bases separating them. CDR1 and CDR2 (germline): MGHRA, YSYEKL. CDR3 length: 12 residues. Here the CDR3 reads CASSHGDSEQYF. DNA for the CDR3: TGCGCCAGCAGCCACGGAGATTCCGAGCAGTACTTC.

The chain carries TRBV7-6 and TRBJ2-7; 10 bases agree with TRBD1. Germline V lookup: CDR1 SGHVS, CDR2 FNYEAQ. The CDR3 extends over 17 amino acids. Trimming at V came to 7 bases and at J to 3 bases, leaving 15 bases not matched to a gene. CDR3 nucleotides: TGTGCCAGCACCTTGGGGACAGGGGTTGGCCCTCTCTACGAGCAGTACTTC. This gives the protein CASTLGTGVGPLYEQYF.

The gene calls are TRBV7-6 and TRBJ2-5, with 14 nucleotides matching TRBD2. Germline V gene lookup returns CDR1 SGHVS and CDR2 FNYEAQ. The CDR3 is made up of 15 amino acids. The J segment lost 5 bases and the V segment lost 3 bases, leaving 2 bases of the junction unmatched. The CDR3 reads CASSLTSGGAETQYF. The DNA of the CDR3 is TGTGCCAGCAGCTTGACTAGCGGGGGGGCGGAGACCCAGTACTTC.

The chain has TRBV7-3 and TRBJ2-3; maybe TRBD1 (5 bases). CDR1 and CDR2 from the germline V gene are SGHTA and FQGTGA. The germline V and J ends were trimmed by 2 bases and 0 bases, with 18 bases remaining between them. This CDR3 has 18 amino acids. The CDR3 DNA sequence: TGTGCCAGCAGCTTAGGACGGCCGGACACTGCTAGCACAGATACGCAGTATTTT. Protein: CASSLGRPDTASTDTQYF.

This clone was detected a few times. The chain joins TRBV10-1 to TRBJ2-3; 10 bases align to TRBD2. Germline-derived CDR1 and CDR2 are WNHNN and SYGVQD (reference sequence). The CDR3 spans 14 residues. V shed 5 bases, J shed 5 bases, and the junction held 4 bases outside the gene matches. The DNA for the CDR3 is TGCGCCAGCAGTAGCGGGGGGGATGTAGATACGCAGTATTTT. This encodes CASSSGGDVDTQYF.

V is TRBV7-8 and J is TRBJ2-2; no definite D call. Germline V gene data show CDR1 as SGHVS and CDR2 as FQNEAQ. The CDR3 extends over 13 amino acids. V gave up 11 bases and J gave up 1 base, with 11 bases separating them. The CDR3 sequence: CAFQSVNTGELFF. The CDR3 region has the DNA TGTGCCTTCCAGAGCGTGAACACCGGGGAGCTGTTTTTT.

The gene calls are TRBV19 and TRBJ1-1, with D possibly TRBD1 on 5 matching bases. The CDR3 is 13 amino acids. Germline V CDR1 and CDR2: LNHDA, SQIVND (reference sequence). V was trimmed by 6 bases and J by 1 base, leaving 9 bases between them. CDR3 protein: CASRTDKNTEAFF. The CDR3 DNA reads TGTGCCAGTAGAACGGACAAGAACACTGAAGCTTTCTTT.

The genes are TRBV12-3 or TRBV12-4 and TRBJ1-2; tentative D call: TRBD1 (6 bases). The CDR3 length is 12 residues. With 5 bases removed from V and 8 bases from J, the gap between germline ends came to 12 bases. The CDR3 loop reads CASSPGDGGYTF. In DNA form, the CDR3 reads TGTGCCAGCAGTCCAGGGGACGGGGGCTACACCTTC.

This rearrangement joins TRBV6-5 to TRBJ2-1; TRBD2 aligns across 8 bases. This CDR3 region has 16 residues. With 0 bases clipped from V and 3 bases from J, the junction kept 4 bases outside the gene matches. Germline V gene data show CDR1 as MNHEY and CDR2 as SVGAGI. In DNA, the CDR3 is TGTGCCAGCAGTTACTCGCGGGAGGTTGGCTACAATGAGCAGTTCTTC. Translating it yields CASSYSREVGYNEQFF.

The rearrangement links TRBV6-5 to TRBJ1-4; a weak D match, TRBD1 (6 bases). Trimming removed 6 bases at V and 4 bases at J, with 12 bases between. Germline lookup yields CDR1 MNHEY and CDR2 SVGAGI. This CDR3 spans 14 amino acids. CDR3 coding DNA: TGTGCCAGCAGCCTGGACAGCAGTAATGAAAAACTGTTTTTT. Its translation: CASSLDSSNEKLFF.

This rearrangement joins TRBV2 to TRBJ1-5; TRBD1 matches 7 bases. This CDR3 has 15 residues. Trimming at V came to 4 bases and at J to 0 bases, leaving 3 bases not matched to a gene. Germline CDR1 SNHLY, CDR2 FYNNEI. CDR3 loop: CASSVTGDSNQPQHF. Here the CDR3 DNA reads TGTGCCAGCAGTGTTACAGGGGATAGCAATCAGCCCCAGCATTTT.

V gene TRBV27 combines with J gene TRBJ2-3, with D possibly matching TRBD1 (6 bases). From germline, CDR1 is MNHEY and CDR2 SMNVEV (reference sequence). CDR3 length equals 15 residues. V dropped 6 bases and J dropped 3 bases, with 16 bases sitting between them. CDR3 in amino acids: CASRQTGTRTDTQYF. In nucleotides, the CDR3 is TGTGCCAGCAGACAAACCGGGACAAGGACAGATACGCAGTATTTT.

The J gene is TRBJ2-7, the V gene TRBV6-2 or TRBV6-3; 12 bases line up with TRBD2. Trimming took 0 bases from V and 4 from J; bases not matched to a gene: 4. The CDR3 is made up of 16 amino acids. Germline CDR1 and CDR2: MNHEY and SVGEGT. This CDR3 reads CASSYSTSGRFYEQYF. In DNA form, the CDR3 reads TGTGCCAGCAGTTACTCGACTAGCGGGAGATTTTACGAGCAGTACTTC.